This is a list of T cell receptor beta chains from one sample in a study of OX40 agonist ivuxolimab in advanced cancers. Data came from immunoSEQ multiplex PCR; TCRdb stores just in-frame clones and leaves some out. The sample has 80,000 or so clones; roughly 91% are singletons. The specimen was CD4+ or CD8+ T cells sorted from blood, collected in a trial of the OX40 agonist ivuxolimab. The receptor set was obtained from an adult with an advanced solid tumor such as melanoma, head and neck, liver or kidney cancer. Both conserved end residues are part of each CDR3. D genes are given only for firm matches. Size is omitted from some rows. Given values are once, few, many or a class for expanded clones.

clone_size	cdr3_length	j_call	d_call	v_call	cdr3_aa	cdr3_nt
.	17	TRBJ2-5	TRBD1	TRBV5-4	CASSLSAQGIYQETQYF	TGTGCCAGCAGCTTATCAGCACAGGGGATTTACCAAGAGACCCAGTACTTC
.	15	TRBJ1-1	.	TRBV27	CASSLGSDLFTEAFF	TGTGCCAGCAGTTTAGGCAGCGACCTCTTCACTGAAGCTTTCTTT
.	18	TRBJ2-7	.	TRBV28	CASSLPAREGGYSYEQYF	TGTGCCAGCAGTTTACCCGCTCGCGAGGGCGGCTACTCCTACGAGCAGTACTTC
.	14	TRBJ2-2	.	TRBV11-2	CASSLFWEAGELFF	TGTGCCAGCAGCTTATTTTGGGAGGCCGGGGAGCTGTTTTTT
.	18	TRBJ2-1	TRBD2	TRBV29-1	CSVEGSGVLFVSYNEQFF	TGCAGCGTTGAAGGTAGCGGGGTTCTTTTTGTCTCTTACAATGAGCAGTTCTTC
.	14	TRBJ1-1	.	TRBV10-2	CASSETGTNTEAFF	TGCGCCAGCAGTGAGACAGGTACCAACACTGAAGCTTTCTTT
once	16	TRBJ1-4	.	TRBV4-3	CASSQGAWGLGEKLFF	TGCGCCAGCAGCCAAGGGGCTTGGGGGCTTGGGGAAAAACTGTTTTTT
.	14	TRBJ2-7	.	TRBV4-1	CASSQVVGIHEQYF	TGCGCCAGCAGCCAAGTAGTCGGGATCCACGAGCAGTACTTC
.	16	TRBJ1-4	TRBD1	TRBV10-3	CAIGDRGLVGNEKLFF	TGTGCCATCGGGGACAGGGGGCTAGTGGGTAATGAAAAACTGTTTTTT
.	14	TRBJ2-7	.	TRBV4-3	CASSQDLGGFEQYF	TGCGCCAGCAGCCAAGATCTAGGAGGGTTCGAGCAGTACTTC
.	14	TRBJ1-2	.	TRBV5-6	CASSVEGPLYGYTF	TGTGCCAGCAGTGTGGAGGGGCCTTTATATGGCTACACCTTC
.	14	TRBJ2-7	TRBD2	TRBV7-9	CASSLSGRGYEQYF	TGTGCCAGCAGCTTGAGCGGGAGAGGTTACGAGCAGTACTTC
.	17	TRBJ1-4	.	TRBV21-1	CASSLPGQTPTNEKLFF	TGTGCCAGCAGCCTTCCGGGACAGACCCCAACTAATGAAAAACTGTTTTTT
.	14	TRBJ2-7	.	TRBV23-1	CASSQLRAGGEQYF	TGCGCCAGCAGTCAATTACGGGCAGGCGGCGAGCAGTACTTC
.	15	TRBJ2-7	.	TRBV6-6	CASSYRASPPYEQYF	TGTGCCAGCAGTTACCGTGCGTCGCCCCCCTACGAGCAGTACTTC
.	13	TRBJ2-5	.	TRBV6-5	CASHAGYQETQYF	TGTGCCAGCCACGCGGGGTACCAAGAGACCCAGTACTTC